These 13 T cell receptor beta chains originate from one sample sequenced in a study of regulatory T cells in long-lasting Graves disease. Arm-PCR with iRepertoire HTBI primers amplified the CDR3 regions for these TCR beta libraries. TCRdb re-called the multiplex PCR reads through MiXCR, storing one row per CDR3 protein. The table records roughly 300,000 distinct CDR3 sequences, around 20% of them present only once. Sample time point: persistent/refractory GD, antithyroid drugs over 5 years with positive TRAb. Scientists built the TCR library using RNA that was extracted from PBMCs. This specimen consisted of peripheral blood mononuclear cells (PBMCs), obtained when the disease was refractory, from a patient treated with antithyroid drugs. The receptor set was obtained from a female donor with Graves disease.

The chain links TRBV27 to TRBJ1-1, with D possibly matching TRBD1 (6 bases). CDR1 MNHEY and CDR2 SMNVEV come from the germline V gene (reference sequence). V was shortened by 7 bases and J by 9 bases, with 18 bases between the two germline ends. CDR3 size: 13 residues. CDR3 DNA: TGTGCCAGCAAACTGGCAGGGGCTACCAAAGCTTTCTTT. It encodes CASKLAGATKAFF.

A remark on this clonotype: Sequence at one end of the junction differs from germline and may be a read error. This sequence joins TRBV7-6 and TRBJ2-1; D perhaps matches TRBD2 (6 bases). Germline CDR1 is SGHVS and CDR2 is FNYEAQ. This CDR3 spans 15 amino acids. The CDR3 sequence: CASSLGLGRKNEQFF. CDR3 nucleotide sequence: TGTGCCAGCAGTTTAGGCCTGGGGAGGAAAAATGAGCAGTTCTTC. The full variable domain, in which reference TRBV7-6 and TRBJ2-1 provide the parts outside the CDR3, is GAGVSQSPRYKVTKRGQDVALRCDPISGHVSLYWYRQALGQGPEFLTYFNYEAQQDKSGLPNDRFSAERPEGSISTLTIQRTEQRDSAMYRCASSLGLGRKNEQFFGPGTRLTVL.

This clonotype was counted many times. V usage is TRBV28 and J usage is TRBJ1-1; maybe TRBD1 (6 bases). Trimming removed 2 bases from V and 1 base from J, with 14 bases in between. This CDR3 is 16 amino acids long. CDR1 and CDR2 from the germline V gene are MDHEN and SYDVKM. DNA for the CDR3: TGTGCCAGCAGTTTAAGGGTGTACAGGGAGAACACTGAAGCTTTCTTT. Residues: CASSLRVYRENTEAFF.

This clonotype was seen ten or more times. V gene TRBV20-1 combines with J gene TRBJ1-1, with D tentatively TRBD1 (6 bases). The CDR3 is made up of 13 amino acids. CDR1 is DFQATT and CDR2 is SNEGSKA in the germline V gene (reference sequence). Trimming left V 3 bases short and J 2 bases short, with 10 bases between. The CDR3 nucleotides are TGCAGTGCTAGTCGGGGGGCAAACACTGAAGCTTTCTTT. It is translated as CSASRGANTEAFF.

The chain combines TRBV29-1 with TRBJ2-3; D is unclear. V was pared by 8 bases and J by 2 bases, with 14 bases between. Germline V gene sequence: CDR1 SQVTM, CDR2 ANQGSEA. The CDR3 contains 13 residues. CDR3 in amino acids: CSPRRHLTDTQYF. The CDR3 region has the DNA TGCAGCCCCAGGCGGCATCTCACAGATACGCAGTATTTT.

The rearrangement joins TRBV12-3 or TRBV12-4 to TRBJ2-7, with TRBD1 matching over 10 bases. V shed 4 bases, J shed 3 bases, and the junction held 9 bases outside the gene matches. This CDR3 has 16 amino acids. The CDR3 is CASSSRGGQGFYEQYF. In DNA form, the CDR3 reads TGTGCCAGCAGTTCGAGGGGGGGACAGGGGTTCTACGAGCAGTACTTC.

With regard to this clonotype: One junction end does not reproduce the germline sequence, and a read error may be involved. The V call is TRBV4-1, the J call TRBJ1-6; D is unclear. Per the germline V gene, CDR1 is MGHRA and CDR2 is YSYEKL. The CDR3 extends over 12 amino acids. CDR3 sequence: CSSSQYNSPLHF. The CDR3 DNA sequence: TGCTCCAGCAGCCAGTATAATTCACCCCTCCACTTT.

This chain joins TRBV15 and TRBJ2-2, with D unresolved. Germline V CDR1 and CDR2: LNHNV, YYDKDF (reference sequence). The CDR3 extends over 13 amino acids. V was cut by 6 bases and J by 3 bases, with 8 bases left in between. The CDR3 bases are TGTGCCACCAGGGGCAGTTACACCGGGGAGCTGTTTTTT. It yields the protein CATRGSYTGELFF.

The gene calls are TRBV6-5 and TRBJ2-7; D is possibly TRBD1 (5 bases). The CDR3 is 15 amino acids. Germline V gene data show CDR1 as MNHEY and CDR2 as SVGAGI. V lost 2 bases and J lost 0, with 11 bases in between. In DNA, the CDR3 is TGTGCCAGCAGTTACCAGGGATTTCCCTCCTACGAGCAGTACTTC. Protein: CASSYQGFPSYEQYF.

The genes are TRBV6-1 and TRBJ1-1; D remains unclear. With 6 bases removed from V and 1 base from J, the gap between germline ends came to 9 bases. CDR1 and CDR2 (germline): MNHNS, SASEGT. The CDR3 spans 13 residues. The CDR3 is CASRTETNTEAFF. CDR3 in DNA: TGTGCCAGCAGGACGGAGACGAACACTGAAGCTTTCTTT.

This clonotype came up many times. The gene calls are TRBV6-1 and TRBJ1-5; D unclear. The V end lost 3 bases, the J end lost 7 bases, and 10 bases lay between the germline ends. CDR1 and CDR2 from the germline V gene are MNHNS and SASEGT. The CDR3 totals 13 residues. The CDR3, as DNA: TGTGCCAGCAGTGACTGGCCGGGGCAGCCCCAGCATTTT. Encoded protein: CASSDWPGQPQHF.

The chain carries TRBV20-1 and TRBJ1-5; 12 nucleotides line up with TRBD1. Germline V gene data show CDR1 as DFQATT and CDR2 as SNEGSKA (reference sequence). The trim removed 4 bases at V and 2 bases at J, leaving 12 bases unmatched. This CDR3 region has 18 residues. The CDR3 DNA reads as TGCAGTGCTACCCACCCCGGGACAGGGGGCGGTGGCAATCAGCCCCAGCATTTT. Residues: CSATHPGTGGGGNQPQHF.

The rearrangement links TRBV7-9 to TRBJ2-7; 9 positions match TRBD1. CDR1 is SEHNR and CDR2 is FQNEAQ in the germline V gene (reference sequence). The CDR3 totals 15 residues. Losses at the gene ends were 4 bases for V and 3 bases for J; bases not matched to a gene: 7. This CDR3 is CASSSRQGVFYEQYF. CDR3 sequence (DNA): TGTGCCAGCAGCTCCCGACAGGGGGTTTTCTACGAGCAGTACTTC.